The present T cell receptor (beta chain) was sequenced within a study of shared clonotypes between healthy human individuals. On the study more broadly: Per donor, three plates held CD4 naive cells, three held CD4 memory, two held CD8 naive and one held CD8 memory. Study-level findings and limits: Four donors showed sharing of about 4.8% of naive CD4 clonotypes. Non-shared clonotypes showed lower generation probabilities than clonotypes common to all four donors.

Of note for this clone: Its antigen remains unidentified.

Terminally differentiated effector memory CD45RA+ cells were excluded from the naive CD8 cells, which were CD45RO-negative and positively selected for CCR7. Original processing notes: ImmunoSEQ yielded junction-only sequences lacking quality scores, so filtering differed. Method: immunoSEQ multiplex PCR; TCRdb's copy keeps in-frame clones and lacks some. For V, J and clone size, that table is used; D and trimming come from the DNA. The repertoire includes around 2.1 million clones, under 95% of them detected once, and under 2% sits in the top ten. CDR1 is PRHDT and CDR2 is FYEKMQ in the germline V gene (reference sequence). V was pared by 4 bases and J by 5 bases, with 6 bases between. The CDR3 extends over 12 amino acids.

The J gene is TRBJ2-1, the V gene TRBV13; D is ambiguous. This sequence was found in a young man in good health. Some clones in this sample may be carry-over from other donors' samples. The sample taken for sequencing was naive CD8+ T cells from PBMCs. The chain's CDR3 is CASSYSNNEQFF. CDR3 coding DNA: TGTGCCAGCAGCTACTCAAACAATGAGCAGTTCTTC.